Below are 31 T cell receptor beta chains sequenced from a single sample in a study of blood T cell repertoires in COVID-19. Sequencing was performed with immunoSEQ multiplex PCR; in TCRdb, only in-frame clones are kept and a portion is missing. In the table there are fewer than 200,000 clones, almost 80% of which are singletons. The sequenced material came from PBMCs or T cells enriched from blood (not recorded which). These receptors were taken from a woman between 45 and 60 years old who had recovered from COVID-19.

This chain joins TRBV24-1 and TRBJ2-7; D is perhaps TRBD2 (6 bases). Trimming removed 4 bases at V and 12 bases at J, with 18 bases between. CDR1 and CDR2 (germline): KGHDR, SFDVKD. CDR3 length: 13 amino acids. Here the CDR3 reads CATSEDYWTPPYF. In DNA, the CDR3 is TGTGCCACCAGTGAGGACTATTGGACTCCTCCGTACTTC.

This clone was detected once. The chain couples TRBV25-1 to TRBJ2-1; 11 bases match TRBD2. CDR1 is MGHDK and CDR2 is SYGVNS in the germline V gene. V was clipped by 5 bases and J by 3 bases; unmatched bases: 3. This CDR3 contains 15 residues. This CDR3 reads CASSLTSGGYNEQFF. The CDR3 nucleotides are TGTGCCAGCAGTTTAACTAGCGGGGGCTACAATGAGCAGTTCTTC.

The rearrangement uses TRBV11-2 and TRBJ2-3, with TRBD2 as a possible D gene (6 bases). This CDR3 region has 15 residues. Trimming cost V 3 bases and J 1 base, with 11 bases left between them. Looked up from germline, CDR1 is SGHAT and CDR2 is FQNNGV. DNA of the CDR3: TGTGCCAGCAGCTTCCAGCGGGTGGGCACAGATACGCAGTATTTT. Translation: CASSFQRVGTDTQYF.

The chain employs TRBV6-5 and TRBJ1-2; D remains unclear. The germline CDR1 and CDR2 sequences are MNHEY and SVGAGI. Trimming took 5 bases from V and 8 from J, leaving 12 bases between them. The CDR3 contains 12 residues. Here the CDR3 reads CASSNTLSGYTF. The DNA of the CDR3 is TGTGCCAGCAGTAATACTCTATCGGGCTACACCTTC.

The CDR3 is CASSMATRGSGELFF. Written as DNA, the CDR3 is TGTGCCAGTAGTATGGCTACCAGAGGGTCCGGGGAGCTGTTTTTT. This chain connects TRBV19 to TRBJ2-2; D is perhaps TRBD2 (5 bases). The germline V and J ends were trimmed by 3 bases and 6 bases, with 14 bases remaining between them. The CDR3 totals 15 residues. Germline assignment: CDR1 LNHDA and CDR2 SQIVND (reference sequence).

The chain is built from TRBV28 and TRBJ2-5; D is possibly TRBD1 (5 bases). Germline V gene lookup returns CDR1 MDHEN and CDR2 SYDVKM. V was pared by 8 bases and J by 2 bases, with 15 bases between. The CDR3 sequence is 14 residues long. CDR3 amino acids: CASHRNRGQETQYF. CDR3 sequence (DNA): TGTGCCAGCCATCGAAATAGGGGACAAGAGACCCAGTACTTC.

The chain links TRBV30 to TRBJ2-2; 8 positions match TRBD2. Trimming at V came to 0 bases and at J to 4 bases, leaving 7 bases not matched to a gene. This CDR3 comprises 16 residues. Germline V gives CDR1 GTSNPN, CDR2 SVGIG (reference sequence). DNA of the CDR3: TGTGCCTGGAGTGTACTGGGACTAGTGAGCACCGGGGAGCTGTTTTTT. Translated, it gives CAWSVLGLVSTGELFF.

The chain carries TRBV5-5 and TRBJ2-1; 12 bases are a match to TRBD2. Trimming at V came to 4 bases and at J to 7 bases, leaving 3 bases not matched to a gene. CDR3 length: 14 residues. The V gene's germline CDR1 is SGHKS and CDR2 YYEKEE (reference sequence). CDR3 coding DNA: TGTGCCAGCAGCAAGACTAGCGGGAGTAATGAGCAGTTCTTC. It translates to CASSKTSGSNEQFF.

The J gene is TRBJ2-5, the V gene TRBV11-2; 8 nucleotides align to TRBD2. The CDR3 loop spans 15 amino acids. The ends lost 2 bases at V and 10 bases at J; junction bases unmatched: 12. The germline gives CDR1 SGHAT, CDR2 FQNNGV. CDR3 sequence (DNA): TGTGCCAGCAGCTTAACTAGCGGAGTGGGTAGGGGCCAGTACTTC. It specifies CASSLTSGVGRGQYF. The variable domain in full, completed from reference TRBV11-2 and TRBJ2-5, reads EAGVAQSPRYKIIEKRQSVAFWCNPISGHATLYWYQQILGQGPKLLIQFQNNGVVDDSQLPKDRFSAERLKGVDSTLKIQPAKLEDSAVYLCASSLTSGVGRGQYFGPGTRLLVL.

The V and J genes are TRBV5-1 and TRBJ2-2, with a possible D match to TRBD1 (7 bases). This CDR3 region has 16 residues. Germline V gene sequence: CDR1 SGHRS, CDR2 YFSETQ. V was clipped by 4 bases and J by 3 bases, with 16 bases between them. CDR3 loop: CASSQLDREDTGELFF. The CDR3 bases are TGCGCCAGCAGCCAGTTAGACAGGGAGGACACCGGGGAGCTGTTTTTT. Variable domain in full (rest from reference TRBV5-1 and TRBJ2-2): KAGVTQTPRYLIKTRGQQVTLSCSPISGHRSVSWYQQTPGQGLQFLFEYFSETQRNKGNFPGRFSGRQFSNSRSEMNVSTLELGDSALYLCASSQLDREDTGELFFGEGSRLTVL.

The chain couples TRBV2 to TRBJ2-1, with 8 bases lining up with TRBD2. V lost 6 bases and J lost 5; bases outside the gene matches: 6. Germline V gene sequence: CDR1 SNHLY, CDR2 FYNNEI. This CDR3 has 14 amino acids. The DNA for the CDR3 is TGTGCCAGCAGGCCGGGACTAGGGCACAATGAGCAGTTCTTC. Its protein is CASRPGLGHNEQFF.

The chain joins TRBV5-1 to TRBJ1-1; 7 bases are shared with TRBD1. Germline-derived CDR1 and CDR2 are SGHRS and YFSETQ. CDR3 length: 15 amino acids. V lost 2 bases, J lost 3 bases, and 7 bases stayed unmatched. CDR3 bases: TGCGCCAGCAGCTTTGACCAGGGGGATGACACTGAAGCTTTCTTT. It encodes CASSFDQGDDTEAFF.

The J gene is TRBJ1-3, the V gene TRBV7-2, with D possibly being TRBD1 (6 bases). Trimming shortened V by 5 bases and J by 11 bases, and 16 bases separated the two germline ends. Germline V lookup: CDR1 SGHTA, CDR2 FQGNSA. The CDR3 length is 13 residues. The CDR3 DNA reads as TGTGCCAGCAGCCCGAACCGACAGGACGCCATATATTTT. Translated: CASSPNRQDAIYF.

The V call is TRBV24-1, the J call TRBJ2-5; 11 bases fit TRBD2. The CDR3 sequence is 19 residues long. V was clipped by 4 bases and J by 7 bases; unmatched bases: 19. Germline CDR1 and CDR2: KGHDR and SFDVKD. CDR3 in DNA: TGTGCCACCAGTGACACAACTATTGGGACTAGCGGTGGGCGGGCGACCCAGTACTTC. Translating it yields CATSDTTIGTSGGRATQYF.

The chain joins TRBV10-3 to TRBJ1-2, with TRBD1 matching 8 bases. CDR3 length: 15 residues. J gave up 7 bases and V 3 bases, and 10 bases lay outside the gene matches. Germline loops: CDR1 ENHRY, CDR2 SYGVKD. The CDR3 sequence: CAISDPSRGLGGYTF. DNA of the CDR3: TGTGCCATCAGTGATCCCAGCAGGGGGCTGGGTGGCTACACCTTC.

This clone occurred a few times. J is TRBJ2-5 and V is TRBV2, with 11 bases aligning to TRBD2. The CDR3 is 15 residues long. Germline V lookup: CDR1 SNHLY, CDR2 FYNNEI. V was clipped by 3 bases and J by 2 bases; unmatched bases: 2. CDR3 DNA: TGTGCCAGCAGTGAGGGGACTAGCGGACAAGAGACCCAGTACTTC. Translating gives CASSEGTSGQETQYF.

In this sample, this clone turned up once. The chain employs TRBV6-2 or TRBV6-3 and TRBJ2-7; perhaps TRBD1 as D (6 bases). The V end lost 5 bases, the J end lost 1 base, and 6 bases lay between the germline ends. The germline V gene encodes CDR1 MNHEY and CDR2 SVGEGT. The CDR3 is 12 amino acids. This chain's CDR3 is CASSGQSYEQYF. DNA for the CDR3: TGTGCCAGCAGTGGACAGTCCTACGAGCAGTACTTC.

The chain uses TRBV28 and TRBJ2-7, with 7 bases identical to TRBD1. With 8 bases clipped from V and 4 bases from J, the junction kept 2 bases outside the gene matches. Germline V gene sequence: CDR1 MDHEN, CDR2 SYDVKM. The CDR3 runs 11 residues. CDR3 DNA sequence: TGTGCCAGCGAGGGACAGTACGAGCAGTACTTC. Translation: CASEGQYEQYF.

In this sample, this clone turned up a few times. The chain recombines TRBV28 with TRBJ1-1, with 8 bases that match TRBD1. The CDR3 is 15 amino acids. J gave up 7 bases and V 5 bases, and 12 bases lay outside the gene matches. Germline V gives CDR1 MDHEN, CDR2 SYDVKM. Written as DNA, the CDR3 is TGTGCCAGCAGTGTGCAGGGGGCCTCGGGTATTGAAGCTTTCTTT. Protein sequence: CASSVQGASGIEAFF.

In nucleotides, the CDR3 is TGTGCCAGCAGCCCTAAAGCGGGAGGGGAGACCCAGTACTTC. Its protein is CASSPKAGGETQYF. The rearrangement links TRBV7-2 to TRBJ2-5, with 10 positions matching TRBD2. CDR3 length: 14 amino acids. From germline, CDR1 is SGHTA and CDR2 FQGNSA. With V trimmed by 5 bases and J by 5 bases, 5 bases remained unmatched.

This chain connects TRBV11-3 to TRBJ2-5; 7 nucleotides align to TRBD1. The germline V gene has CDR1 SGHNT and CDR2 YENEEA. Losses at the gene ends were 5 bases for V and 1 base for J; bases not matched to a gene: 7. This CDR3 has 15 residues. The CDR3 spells CASSRMGQTQETQYF. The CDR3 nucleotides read TGTGCCAGCAGCCGCATGGGACAGACCCAAGAGACCCAGTACTTC. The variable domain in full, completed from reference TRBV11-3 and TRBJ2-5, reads EAGVVQSPRYKIIEKKQPVAFWCNPISGHNTLYWYLQNLGQGPELLIRYENEEAVDDSQLPKDRFSAERLKGVDSTLKIQPAELGDSAVYLCASSRMGQTQETQYFGPGTRLLVL.

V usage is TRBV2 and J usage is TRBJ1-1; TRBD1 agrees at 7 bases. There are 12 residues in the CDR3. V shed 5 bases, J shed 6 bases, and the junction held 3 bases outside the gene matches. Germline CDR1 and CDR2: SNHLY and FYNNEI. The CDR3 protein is CASSPTGAEAFF. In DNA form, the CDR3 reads TGTGCCAGCAGTCCTACAGGGGCTGAAGCTTTCTTT.

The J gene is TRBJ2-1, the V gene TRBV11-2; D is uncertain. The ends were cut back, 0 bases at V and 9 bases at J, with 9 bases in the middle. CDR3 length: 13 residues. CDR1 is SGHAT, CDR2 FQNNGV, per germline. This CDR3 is CASSLDLGGEQFF. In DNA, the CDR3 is TGTGCCAGCAGCTTAGATCTTGGCGGTGAGCAGTTCTTC.

In nucleotides, the CDR3 is TGTGCCAGCAGCGTCGGGGGGGAGCTGTTTTTT. The encoded protein is CASSVGGELFF. The rearrangement uses TRBV7-2 and TRBJ2-2; D is undetermined. The CDR3 is 11 residues long. Trimming stripped 5 bases from V and 8 bases from J, with 6 bases between. Germline V gives CDR1 SGHTA, CDR2 FQGNSA. Variable domain in full (rest from reference TRBV7-2 and TRBJ2-2): GAGVSQSPSNKVTEKGKDVELRCDPISGHTALYWYRQSLGQGLEFLIYFQGNSAPDKSGLPSDRFSAERTGGSVSTLTIQRTQQEDSAVYLCASSVGGELFFGEGSRLTVL.

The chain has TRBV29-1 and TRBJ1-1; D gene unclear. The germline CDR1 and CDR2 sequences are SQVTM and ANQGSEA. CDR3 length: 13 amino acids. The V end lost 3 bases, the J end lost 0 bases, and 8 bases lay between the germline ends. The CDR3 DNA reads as TGCAGCGTTGAGTGGAGAATGAACACTGAAGCTTTCTTT. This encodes CSVEWRMNTEAFF. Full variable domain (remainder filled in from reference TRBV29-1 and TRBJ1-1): SAVISQKPSRDICQRGTSLTIQCQVDSQVTMMFWYRQQPGQSLTLIATANQGSEATYESGFVIDKFPISRPNLTFSTLTVSNMSPEDSSIYLCSVEWRMNTEAFFGQGTRLTVV.

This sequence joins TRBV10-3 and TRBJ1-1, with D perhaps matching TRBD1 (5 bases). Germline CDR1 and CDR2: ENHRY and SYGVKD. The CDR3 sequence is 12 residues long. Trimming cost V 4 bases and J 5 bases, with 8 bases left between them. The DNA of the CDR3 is TGTGCCATCAGTGCGGGGGGAACTGAAGCTTTCTTT. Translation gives CAISAGGTEAFF.

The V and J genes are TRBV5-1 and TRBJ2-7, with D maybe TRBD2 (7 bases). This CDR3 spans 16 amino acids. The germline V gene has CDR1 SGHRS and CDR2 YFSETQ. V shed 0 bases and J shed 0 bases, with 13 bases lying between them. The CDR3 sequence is CASSLVAGAASYEQYF. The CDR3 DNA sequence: TGCGCCAGCAGCTTGGTTGCGGGGGCGGCCTCCTACGAGCAGTACTTC.

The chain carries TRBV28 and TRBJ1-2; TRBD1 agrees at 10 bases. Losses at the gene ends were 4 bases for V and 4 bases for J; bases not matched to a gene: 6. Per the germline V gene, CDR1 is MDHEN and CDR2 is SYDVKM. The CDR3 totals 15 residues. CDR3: CASSWDRGRSYGYTF. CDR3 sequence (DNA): TGTGCCAGCAGTTGGGACAGGGGAAGGAGCTATGGCTACACCTTC.

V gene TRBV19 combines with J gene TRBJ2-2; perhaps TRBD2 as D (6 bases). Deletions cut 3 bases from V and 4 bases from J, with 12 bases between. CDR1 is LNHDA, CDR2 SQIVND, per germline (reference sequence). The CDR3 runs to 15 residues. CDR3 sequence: CASSMPGLITGELFF. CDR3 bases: TGTGCCAGTAGTATGCCGGGACTCATCACCGGGGAGCTGTTTTTT.

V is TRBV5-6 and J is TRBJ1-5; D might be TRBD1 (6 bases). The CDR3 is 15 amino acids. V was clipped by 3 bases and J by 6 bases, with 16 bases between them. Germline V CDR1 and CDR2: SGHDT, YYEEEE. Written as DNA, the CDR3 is TGTGCCAGCAGCTCTGGATGGGGGCGCGGTCAGCCCCAGCATTTT. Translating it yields CASSSGWGRGQPQHF.

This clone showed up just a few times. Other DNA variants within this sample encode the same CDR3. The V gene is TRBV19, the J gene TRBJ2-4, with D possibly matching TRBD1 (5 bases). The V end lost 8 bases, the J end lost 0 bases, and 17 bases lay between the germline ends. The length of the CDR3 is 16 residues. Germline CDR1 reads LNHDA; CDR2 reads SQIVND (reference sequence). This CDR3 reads CASSTLNRLAKNIQYF. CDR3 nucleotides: TGTGCCAGTTCAACCTTGAACAGGTTAGCCAAAAACATTCAGTACTTC.